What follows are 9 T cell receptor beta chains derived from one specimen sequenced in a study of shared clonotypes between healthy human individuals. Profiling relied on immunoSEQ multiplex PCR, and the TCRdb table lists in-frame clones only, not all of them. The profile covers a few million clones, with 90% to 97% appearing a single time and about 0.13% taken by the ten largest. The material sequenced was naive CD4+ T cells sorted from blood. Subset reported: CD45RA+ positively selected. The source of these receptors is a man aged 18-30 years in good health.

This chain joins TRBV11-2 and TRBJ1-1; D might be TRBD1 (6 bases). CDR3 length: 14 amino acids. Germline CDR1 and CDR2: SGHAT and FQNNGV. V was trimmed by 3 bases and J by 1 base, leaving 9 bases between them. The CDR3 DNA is TGTGCCAGCAGCTTCGCGGACAGGAACACTGAAGCTTTCTTT. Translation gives CASSFADRNTEAFF.

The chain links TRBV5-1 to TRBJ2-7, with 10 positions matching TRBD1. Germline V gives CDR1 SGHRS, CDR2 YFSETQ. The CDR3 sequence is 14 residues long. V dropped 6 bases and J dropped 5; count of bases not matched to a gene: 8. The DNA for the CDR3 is TGCGCCAGCACCCTCGGGACAGGGGTGAACGAGCAGTACTTC. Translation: CASTLGTGVNEQYF.

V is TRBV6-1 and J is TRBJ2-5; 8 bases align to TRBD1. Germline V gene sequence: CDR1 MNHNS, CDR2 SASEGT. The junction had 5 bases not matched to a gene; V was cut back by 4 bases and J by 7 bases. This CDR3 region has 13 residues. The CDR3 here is CASSADRAGTQYF. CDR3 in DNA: TGTGCCAGCAGTGCGGACAGGGCCGGGACCCAGTACTTC.

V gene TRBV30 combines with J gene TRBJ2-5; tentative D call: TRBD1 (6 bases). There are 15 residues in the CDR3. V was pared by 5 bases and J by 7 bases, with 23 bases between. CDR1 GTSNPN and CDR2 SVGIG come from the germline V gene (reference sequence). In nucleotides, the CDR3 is TGTGCCTGGGGCAATAGGGGGTCTACGTCACGGACCCAGTACTTC. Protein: CAWGNRGSTSRTQYF.

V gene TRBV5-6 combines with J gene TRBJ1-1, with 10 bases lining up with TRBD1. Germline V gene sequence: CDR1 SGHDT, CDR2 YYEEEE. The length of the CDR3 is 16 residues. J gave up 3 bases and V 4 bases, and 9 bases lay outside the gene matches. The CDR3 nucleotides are TGTGCCAGCAGCCGGTGGGACAGGGGATCGGACACTGAAGCTTTCTTT. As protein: CASSRWDRGSDTEAFF.

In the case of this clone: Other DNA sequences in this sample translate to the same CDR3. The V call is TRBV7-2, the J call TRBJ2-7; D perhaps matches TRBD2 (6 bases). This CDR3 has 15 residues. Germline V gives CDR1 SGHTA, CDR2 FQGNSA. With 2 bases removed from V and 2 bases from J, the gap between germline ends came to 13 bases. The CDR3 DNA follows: TGTGCCAGCAGCTTAAATCGGGCGGGGCCCTACGAGCAGTACTTC. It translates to CASSLNRAGPYEQYF.

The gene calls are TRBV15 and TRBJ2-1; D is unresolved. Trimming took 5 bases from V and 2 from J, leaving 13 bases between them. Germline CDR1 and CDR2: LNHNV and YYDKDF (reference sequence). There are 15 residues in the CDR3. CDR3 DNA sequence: TGTGCCACCAGCCGAGGACGCCAGACCTACAATGAGCAGTTCTTC. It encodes CATSRGRQTYNEQFF.

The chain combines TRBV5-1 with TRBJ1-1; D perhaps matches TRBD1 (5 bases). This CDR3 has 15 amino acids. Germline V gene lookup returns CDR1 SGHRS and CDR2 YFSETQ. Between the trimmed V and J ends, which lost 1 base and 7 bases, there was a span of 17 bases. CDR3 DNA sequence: TGCGCCAGCAGCTTGAACGGGGTTTCGCAGGGTGAAGCTTTCTTT. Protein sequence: CASSLNGVSQGEAFF.

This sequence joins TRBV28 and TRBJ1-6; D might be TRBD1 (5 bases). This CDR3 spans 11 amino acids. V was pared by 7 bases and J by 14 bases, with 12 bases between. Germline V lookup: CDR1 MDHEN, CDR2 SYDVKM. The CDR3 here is CASTTGSTLHF. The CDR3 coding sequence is TGTGCCAGCACTACAGGATCGACCCTCCACTTT.